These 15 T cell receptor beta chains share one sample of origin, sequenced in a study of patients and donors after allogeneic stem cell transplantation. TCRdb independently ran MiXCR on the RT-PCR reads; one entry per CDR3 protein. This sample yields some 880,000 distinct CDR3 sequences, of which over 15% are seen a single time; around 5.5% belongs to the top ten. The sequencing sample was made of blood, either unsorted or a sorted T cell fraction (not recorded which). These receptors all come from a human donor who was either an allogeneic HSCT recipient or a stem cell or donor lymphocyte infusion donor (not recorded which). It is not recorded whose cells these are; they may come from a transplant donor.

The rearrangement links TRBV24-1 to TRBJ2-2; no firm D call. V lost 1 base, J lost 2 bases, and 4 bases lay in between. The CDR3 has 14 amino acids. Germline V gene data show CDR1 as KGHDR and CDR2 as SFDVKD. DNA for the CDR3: TGTGCCACCAGTGATTTACTTAACACCGGGGAGCTGTTTTTT. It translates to CATSDLLNTGELFF.

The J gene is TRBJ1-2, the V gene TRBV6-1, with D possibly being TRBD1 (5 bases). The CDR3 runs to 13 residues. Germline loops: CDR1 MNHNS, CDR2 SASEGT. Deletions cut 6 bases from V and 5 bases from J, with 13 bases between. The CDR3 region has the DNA TGTGCCAGCAGAGAACCGGGGGGATATGGCTACACCTTC. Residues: CASREPGGYGYTF.

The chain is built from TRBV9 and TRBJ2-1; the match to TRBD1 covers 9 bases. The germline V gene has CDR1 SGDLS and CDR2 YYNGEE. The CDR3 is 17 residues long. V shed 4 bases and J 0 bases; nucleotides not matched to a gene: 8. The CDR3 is CASSLRTGVGSYNEQFF. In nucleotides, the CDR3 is TGTGCCAGCAGCCTCCGGACAGGGGTTGGCTCCTACAATGAGCAGTTCTTC.

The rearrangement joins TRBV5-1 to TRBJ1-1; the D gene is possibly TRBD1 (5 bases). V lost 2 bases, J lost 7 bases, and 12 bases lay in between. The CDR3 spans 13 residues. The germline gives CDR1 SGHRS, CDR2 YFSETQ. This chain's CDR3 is CASSLVARGEAFF. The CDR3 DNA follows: TGCGCCAGCAGCTTAGTCGCGAGGGGTGAAGCTTTCTTT. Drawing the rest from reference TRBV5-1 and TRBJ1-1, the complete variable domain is KAGVTQTPRYLIKTRGQQVTLSCSPISGHRSVSWYQQTPGQGLQFLFEYFSETQRNKGNFPGRFSGRQFSNSRSEMNVSTLELGDSALYLCASSLVARGEAFFGQGTRLTVV.

The CDR3 sequence: CATSRGGSGRRAGELFF. CDR3 DNA: TGTGCCACCAGCAGAGGGGGTAGCGGGAGGAGAGCCGGGGAGCTGTTTTTT. V usage is TRBV15 and J usage is TRBJ2-2; 10 nucleotides agree with TRBD2. The V segment lost 1 base and the J segment 6 bases; nucleotides outside the gene matches: 8. The germline V gene has CDR1 LNHNV and CDR2 YYDKDF (reference sequence). This CDR3 spans 17 amino acids.

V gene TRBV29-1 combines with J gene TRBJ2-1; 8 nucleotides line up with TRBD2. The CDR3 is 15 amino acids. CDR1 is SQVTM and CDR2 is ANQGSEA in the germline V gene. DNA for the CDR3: TGCAGGGTATCCGGCACGGGGGGGACCTACAATGAGCAGTTCTTC. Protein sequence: CRVSGTGGTYNEQFF.

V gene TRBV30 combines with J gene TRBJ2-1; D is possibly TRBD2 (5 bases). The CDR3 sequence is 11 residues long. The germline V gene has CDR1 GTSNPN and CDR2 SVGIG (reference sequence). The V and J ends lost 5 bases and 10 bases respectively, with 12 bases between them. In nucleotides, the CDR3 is TGTGCCTGGTGTTTGGGGAGAGAGCAGTTCTTC. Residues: CAWCLGREQFF.

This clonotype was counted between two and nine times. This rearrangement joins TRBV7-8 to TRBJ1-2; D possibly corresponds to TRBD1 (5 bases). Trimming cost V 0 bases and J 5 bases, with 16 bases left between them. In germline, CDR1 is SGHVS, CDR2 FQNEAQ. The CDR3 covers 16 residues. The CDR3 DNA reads TGTGCCAGCAGCTTAGCGCGTCGGCAGGGTCGTTATGGCTACACCTTC. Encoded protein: CASSLARRQGRYGYTF.

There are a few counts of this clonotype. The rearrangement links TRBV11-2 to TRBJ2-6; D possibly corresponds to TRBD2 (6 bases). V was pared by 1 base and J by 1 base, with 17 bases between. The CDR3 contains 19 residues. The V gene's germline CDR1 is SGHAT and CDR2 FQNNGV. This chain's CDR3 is CASSLGIQRVISGANVLTF. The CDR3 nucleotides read TGTGCCAGCAGCTTAGGAATCCAGCGGGTAATATCTGGGGCCAACGTCCTGACTTTC.

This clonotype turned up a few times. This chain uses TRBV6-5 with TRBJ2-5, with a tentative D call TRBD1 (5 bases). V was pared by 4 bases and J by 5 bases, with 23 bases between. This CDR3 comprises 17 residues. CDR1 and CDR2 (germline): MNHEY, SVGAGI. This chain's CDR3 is CASSFFGHTVTVETQYF. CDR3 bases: TGTGCCAGCAGTTTCTTCGGACACACCGTAACGGTGGAGACCCAGTACTTC.

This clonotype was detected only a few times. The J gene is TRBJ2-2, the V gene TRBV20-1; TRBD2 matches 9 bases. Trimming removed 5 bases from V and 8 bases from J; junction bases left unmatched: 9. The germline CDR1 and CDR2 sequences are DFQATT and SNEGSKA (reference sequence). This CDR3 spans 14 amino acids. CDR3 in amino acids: CSAGVAGAGGELFF. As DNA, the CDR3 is TGCAGTGCTGGGGTAGCGGGGGCCGGAGGGGAGCTGTTTTTT.

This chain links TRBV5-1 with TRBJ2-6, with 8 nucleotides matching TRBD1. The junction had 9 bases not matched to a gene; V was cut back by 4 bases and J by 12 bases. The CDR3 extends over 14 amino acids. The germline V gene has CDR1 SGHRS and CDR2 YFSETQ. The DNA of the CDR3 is TGCGCCAGCAGCGTTTCGGGACAGGATCTCGTCCTGACTTTC. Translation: CASSVSGQDLVLTF.

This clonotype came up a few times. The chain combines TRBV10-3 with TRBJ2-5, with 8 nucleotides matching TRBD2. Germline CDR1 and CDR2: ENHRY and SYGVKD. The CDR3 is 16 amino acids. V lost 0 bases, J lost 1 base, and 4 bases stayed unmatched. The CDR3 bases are TGTGCCATCAGTGAGTCCCCAGCGGGGGCCCAAGAGACCCAGTACTTC. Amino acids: CAISESPAGAQETQYF.

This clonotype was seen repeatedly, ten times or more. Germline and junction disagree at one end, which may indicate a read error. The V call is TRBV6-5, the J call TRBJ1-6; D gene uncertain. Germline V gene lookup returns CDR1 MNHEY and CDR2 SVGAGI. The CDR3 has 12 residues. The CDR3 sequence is CASSYSNSPLHF. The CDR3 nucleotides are TGTGCCAGCAGTTACTCGAATTCCCCCCTCCACTTT.

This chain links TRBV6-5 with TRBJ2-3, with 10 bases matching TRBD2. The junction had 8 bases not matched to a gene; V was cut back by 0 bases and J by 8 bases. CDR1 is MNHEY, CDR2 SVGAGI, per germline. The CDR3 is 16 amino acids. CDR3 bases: TGTGCCAGCAGTTACTCGAGCAGCGGGAGGGTGACTACGCAGTATTTT. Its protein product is CASSYSSSGRVTTQYF.